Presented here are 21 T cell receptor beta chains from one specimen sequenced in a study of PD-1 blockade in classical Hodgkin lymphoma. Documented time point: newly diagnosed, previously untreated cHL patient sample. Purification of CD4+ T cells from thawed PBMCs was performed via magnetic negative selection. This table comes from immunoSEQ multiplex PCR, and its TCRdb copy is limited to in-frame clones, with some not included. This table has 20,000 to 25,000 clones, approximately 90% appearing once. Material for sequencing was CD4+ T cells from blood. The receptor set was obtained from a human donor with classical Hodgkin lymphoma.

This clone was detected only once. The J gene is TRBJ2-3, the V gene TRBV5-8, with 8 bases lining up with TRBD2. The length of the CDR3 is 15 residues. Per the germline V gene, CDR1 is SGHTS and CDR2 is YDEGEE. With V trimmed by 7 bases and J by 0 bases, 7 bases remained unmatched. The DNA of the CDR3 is TGTGCCAGCCCCCGGGGGGGGCGCAGCACAGATACGCAGTATTTT. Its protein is CASPRGGRSTDTQYF.

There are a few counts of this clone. CDR3 in amino acids: CASSRKPQAGYTF. The CDR3 region has the DNA TGTGCCAGCAGCCGAAAACCCCAGGCTGGCTACACCTTC. V and J are TRBV6-5 and TRBJ1-2; D ambiguous. Germline V CDR1 and CDR2: MNHEY, SVGAGI. V lost 6 bases and J 7 bases, leaving 15 bases between the germline ends. The CDR3 runs 13 residues.

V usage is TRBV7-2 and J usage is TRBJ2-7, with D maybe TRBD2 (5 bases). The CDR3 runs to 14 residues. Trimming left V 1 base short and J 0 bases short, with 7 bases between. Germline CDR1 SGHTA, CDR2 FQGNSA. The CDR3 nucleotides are TGTGCCAGCAGCTTAGGCGGGTACTCCTACGAGCAGTACTTC. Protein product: CASSLGGYSYEQYF.

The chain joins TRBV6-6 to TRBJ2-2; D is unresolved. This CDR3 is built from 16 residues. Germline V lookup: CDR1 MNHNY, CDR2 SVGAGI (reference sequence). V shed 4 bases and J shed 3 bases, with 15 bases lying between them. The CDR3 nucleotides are TGTGCCAGCAGTTGGATACTTACGATCTACACCGGGGAGCTGTTTTTT. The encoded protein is CASSWILTIYTGELFF.

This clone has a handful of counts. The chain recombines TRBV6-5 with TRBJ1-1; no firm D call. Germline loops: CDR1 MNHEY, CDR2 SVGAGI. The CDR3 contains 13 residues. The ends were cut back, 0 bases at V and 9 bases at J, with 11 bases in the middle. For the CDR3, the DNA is TGTGCCAGCAGTTACTCAGGGAGTGGTAAAGCTTTCTTT. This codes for CASSYSGSGKAFF.

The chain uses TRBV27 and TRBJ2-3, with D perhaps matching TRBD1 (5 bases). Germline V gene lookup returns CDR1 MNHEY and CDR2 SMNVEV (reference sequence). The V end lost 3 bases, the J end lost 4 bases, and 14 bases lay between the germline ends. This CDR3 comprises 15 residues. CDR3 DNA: TGTGCCAGCAGTTTTGGCAGGGCTTTGGCAGATACGCAGTATTTT. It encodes CASSFGRALADTQYF.

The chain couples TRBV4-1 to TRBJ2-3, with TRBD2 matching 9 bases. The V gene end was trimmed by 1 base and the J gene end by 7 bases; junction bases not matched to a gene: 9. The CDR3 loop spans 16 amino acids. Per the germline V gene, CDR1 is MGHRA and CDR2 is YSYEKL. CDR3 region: CASSQGVAGAWYTQYF. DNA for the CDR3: TGCGCCAGCAGCCAAGGAGTAGCGGGGGCATGGTATACGCAGTATTTT.

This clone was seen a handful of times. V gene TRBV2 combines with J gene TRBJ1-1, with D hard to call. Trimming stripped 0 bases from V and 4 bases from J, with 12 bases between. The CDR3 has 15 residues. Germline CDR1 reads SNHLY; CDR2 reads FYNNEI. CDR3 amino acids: CASSEARQLGTEAFF. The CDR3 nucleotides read TGTGCCAGCAGTGAAGCAAGGCAGCTCGGCACTGAAGCTTTCTTT.

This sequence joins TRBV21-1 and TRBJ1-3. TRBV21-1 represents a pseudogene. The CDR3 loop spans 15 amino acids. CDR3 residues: CASSNVGAIGNTIYF. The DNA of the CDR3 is TGTGCCAGCAGCAATGTAGGAGCTATAGGAAACACCATATATTTT.

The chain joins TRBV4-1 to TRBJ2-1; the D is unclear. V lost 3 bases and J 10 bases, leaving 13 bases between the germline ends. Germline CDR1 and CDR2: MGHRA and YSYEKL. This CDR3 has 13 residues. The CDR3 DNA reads TGCGCCAGCAGCCATCACGCCCTTAGGGAGCAGTTCTTC. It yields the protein CASSHHALREQFF.

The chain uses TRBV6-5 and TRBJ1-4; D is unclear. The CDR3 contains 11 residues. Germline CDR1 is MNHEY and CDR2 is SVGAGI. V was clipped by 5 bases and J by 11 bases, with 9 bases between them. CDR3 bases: TGTGCCAGCAGTGTAGGCGGGAAACTGTTTTTT. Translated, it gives CASSVGGKLFF.

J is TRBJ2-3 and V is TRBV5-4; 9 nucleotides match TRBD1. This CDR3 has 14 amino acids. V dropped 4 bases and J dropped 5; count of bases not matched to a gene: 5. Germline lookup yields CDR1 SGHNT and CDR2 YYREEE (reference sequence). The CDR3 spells CASSGWTGEDTQYF. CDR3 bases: TGTGCCAGCAGCGGGTGGACAGGGGAAGATACGCAGTATTTT.

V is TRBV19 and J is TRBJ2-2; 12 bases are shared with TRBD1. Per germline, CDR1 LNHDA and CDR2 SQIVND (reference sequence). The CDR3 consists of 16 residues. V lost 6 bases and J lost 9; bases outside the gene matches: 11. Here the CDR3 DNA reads TGTGCCAGTAGAGTTAAAGCAGGGACAGGGGGCAGGGAGCTGTTTTTT. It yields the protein CASRVKAGTGGRELFF.

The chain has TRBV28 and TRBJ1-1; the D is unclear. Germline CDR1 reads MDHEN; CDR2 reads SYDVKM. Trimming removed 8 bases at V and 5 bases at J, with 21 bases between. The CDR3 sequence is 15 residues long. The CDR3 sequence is CASWVGYTPTTEAFF. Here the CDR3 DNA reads TGTGCCAGCTGGGTTGGGTACACCCCAACGACTGAAGCTTTCTTT. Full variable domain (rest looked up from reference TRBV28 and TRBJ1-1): DVKVTQSSRYLVKRTGEKVFLECVQDMDHENMFWYRQDPGLGLRLIYFSYDVKMKEKGDIPEGYSVSREKKERFSLILESASTNQTSMYLCASWVGYTPTTEAFFGQGTRLTVV.

CDR3 amino acids: CASSERGFDYGYTF. In DNA, the CDR3 is TGTGCCAGCAGCGAGAGGGGATTCGACTATGGCTACACCTTC. The chain combines TRBV9 with TRBJ1-2; D possibly corresponds to TRBD1 (5 bases). This CDR3 is built from 14 residues. Germline V gene data show CDR1 as SGDLS and CDR2 as YYNGEE. The V end was cut by 3 bases, the J end by 3 bases, with 12 bases between. The whole variable domain, filled in from reference TRBV9 and TRBJ1-2, reads DSGVTQTPKHLITATGQRVTLRCSPRSGDLSVYWYQQSLDQGLQFLIQYYNGEERAKGNILERFSAQQFPDLHSELNLSSLELGDSALYFCASSERGFDYGYTFGSGTRLTVV.

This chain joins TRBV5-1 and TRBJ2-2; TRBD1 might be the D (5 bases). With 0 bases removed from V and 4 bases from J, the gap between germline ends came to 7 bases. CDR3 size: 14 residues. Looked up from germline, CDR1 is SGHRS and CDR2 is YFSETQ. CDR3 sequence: CASSLVTGTGELFF. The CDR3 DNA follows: TGCGCCAGCAGCTTGGTAACAGGCACCGGGGAGCTGTTTTTT.

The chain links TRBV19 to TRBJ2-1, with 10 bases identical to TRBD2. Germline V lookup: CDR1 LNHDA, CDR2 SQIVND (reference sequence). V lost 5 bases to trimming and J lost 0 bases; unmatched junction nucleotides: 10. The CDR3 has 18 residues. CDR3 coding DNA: TGTGCCAGTAGTTCCAGGGGAGCGGGGGGGCTCTCCTACAATGAGCAGTTCTTC. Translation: CASSSRGAGGLSYNEQFF.

The CDR3 DNA reads TGCGCCAGCAGCTTGTTGGCTTTGAACACCGGGGAGCTGTTTTTT. It encodes CASSLLALNTGELFF. The chain joins TRBV5-1 to TRBJ2-2, with D hard to call. The CDR3 sequence is 15 residues long. The ends were cut back, 1 base at V and 1 base at J, with 8 bases in the middle. Germline lookup yields CDR1 SGHRS and CDR2 YFSETQ.

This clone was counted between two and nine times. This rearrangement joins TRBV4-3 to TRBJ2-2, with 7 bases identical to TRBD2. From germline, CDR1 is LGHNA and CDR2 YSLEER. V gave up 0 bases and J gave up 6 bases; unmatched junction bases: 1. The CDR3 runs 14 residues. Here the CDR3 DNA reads TGCGCCAGCAGCCAAGATGGGAGGGCCGGGGAGCTGTTTTTT. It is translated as CASSQDGRAGELFF.

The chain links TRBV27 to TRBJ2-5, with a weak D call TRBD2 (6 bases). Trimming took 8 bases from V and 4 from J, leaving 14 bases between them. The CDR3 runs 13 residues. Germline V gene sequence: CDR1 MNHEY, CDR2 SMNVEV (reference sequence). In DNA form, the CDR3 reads TGTGCCAGCTCCTGGGGGGATCGAGAGACCCAGTACTTC. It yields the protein CASSWGDRETQYF.

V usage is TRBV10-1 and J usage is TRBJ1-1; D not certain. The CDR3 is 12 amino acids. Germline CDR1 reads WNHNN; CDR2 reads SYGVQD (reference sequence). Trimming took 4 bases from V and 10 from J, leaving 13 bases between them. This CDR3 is CASSVERVLAFF. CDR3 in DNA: TGCGCCAGCAGTGTGGAGCGAGTCTTAGCTTTCTTT.